These 31 T cell receptor beta chains were all obtained from the same sample, sequenced in a study of blood T cell repertoires in COVID-19 (TCRdb year 2020). The library was made by the immunoSEQ multiplex PCR assay. Drawn from immuneACCESS, this table holds only the in-frame rearrangements with V and J called that TCRdb kept. Clones are partly lost; checked studies trace under half to an unresolved V gene and leave the rest unexplained. This sample is represented by approximately 110,000 clones; 70% to 85% of them were singletons. Less than 25% of the sample is in the top ten clones. Material: peripheral blood. Receptors originate from a man between 65 and 79 years old with active or convalescent COVID-19.

A few counts support this clone. Other nucleotide sequences in the sample specify the same CDR3. The V and J genes are TRBV18 and TRBJ1-5; a weak D match, TRBD1 (5 bases). Germline V CDR1 and CDR2: KGHSH, LQKENI. Trimming pared 3 bases from V and 1 base from J, leaving 10 bases between. CDR3 size: 15 residues. The CDR3, as DNA: TGTGCCAGCTCACCGGCGGGGCTAAGCAATCAGCCCCAGCATTTT. Its protein is CASSPAGLSNQPQHF.

V and J are TRBV7-2 and TRBJ2-7; 10 bases line up with TRBD2. V lost 1 base to trimming and J lost 2 bases; unmatched junction nucleotides: 2. Per the germline V gene, CDR1 is SGHTA and CDR2 is FQGNSA. The CDR3 loop spans 15 amino acids. CDR3 bases: TGTGCCAGCAGCTTAGGAGGGACTAGCGCCTACGAGCAGTACTTC. Protein product: CASSLGGTSAYEQYF.

The rearrangement uses TRBV10-3 and TRBJ1-1; a weak D match, TRBD1 (5 bases). The V and J ends lost 3 bases and 3 bases respectively, with 8 bases between them. The CDR3 loop spans 13 amino acids. CDR1 and CDR2 from the germline V gene are ENHRY and SYGVKD. CDR3 bases: TGTGCCATCAGTGACAGGGAGGACACTGAAGCTTTCTTT. Protein: CAISDREDTEAFF.

This clone was counted only a few times. The chain has TRBV5-1 and TRBJ1-4, with 8 bases identical to TRBD1. The junction had 10 bases not matched to a gene; V was cut back by 4 bases and J by 5 bases. This CDR3 is built from 16 residues. CDR1 and CDR2 from the germline V gene are SGHRS and YFSETQ. CDR3: CASSLTPGQENEKLFF. CDR3 nucleotide sequence: TGCGCCAGCAGCCTTACCCCGGGACAGGAAAATGAAAAACTGTTTTTT.

This chain joins TRBV20-1 and TRBJ2-1, with TRBD2 matching over 10 bases. Germline CDR1 and CDR2: DFQATT and SNEGSKA (reference sequence). This CDR3 is 16 amino acids long. V dropped 3 bases and J dropped 4; count of bases not matched to a gene: 9. CDR3 residues: CSASSSLAGEYNEQFF. Written as DNA, the CDR3 is TGCAGTGCTAGTAGTTCCCTAGCGGGAGAATACAATGAGCAGTTCTTC.

This rearrangement joins TRBV30 to TRBJ2-7; maybe TRBD2 (5 bases). V lost 3 bases to trimming and J lost 5 bases, with 14 bases between them. CDR3 length equals 13 residues. Germline V lookup: CDR1 GTSNPN, CDR2 SVGIG (reference sequence). The CDR3 DNA sequence: TGTGCCTGGAGCGTTATTGAGGGAAACGAGCAGTACTTC. Translating gives CAWSVIEGNEQYF. Full variable domain (rest looked up from reference TRBV30 and TRBJ2-7): SQTIHQWPATLVQPVGSPLSLECTVEGTSNPNLYWYRQAAGRGLQLLFYSVGIGQISSEVPQNLSASRPQDRQFILSSKKLLLSDSGFYLCAWSVIEGNEQYFGPGTRLTVT.

The V call is TRBV6-5, the J call TRBJ1-2; possible D gene TRBD1, 5 bases. Germline V gene data show CDR1 as MNHEY and CDR2 as SVGAGI. The CDR3 spans 12 residues. V was pared by 9 bases and J by 1 base, with 9 bases between. The CDR3 DNA sequence: TGTGCCAGTAGACAGATTAACTATGGCTACACCTTC. Translated, it gives CASRQINYGYTF.

The chain carries TRBV5-1 and TRBJ2-1; 14 nucleotides align to TRBD2. From germline, CDR1 is SGHRS and CDR2 YFSETQ. The CDR3 has 17 residues. V lost 4 bases to trimming and J lost 3 bases; unmatched junction nucleotides: 6. DNA of the CDR3: TGCGCCAGCAGCAAGGGACTAGCGGGAGCGTACTACAATGAGCAGTTCTTC. Amino acids: CASSKGLAGAYYNEQFF.

The V gene is TRBV15, the J gene TRBJ1-4, with TRBD1 matching 7 bases. From germline, CDR1 is LNHNV and CDR2 YYDKDF (reference sequence). The CDR3 has 14 residues. With 6 bases clipped from V and 4 bases from J, the junction kept 5 bases outside the gene matches. The CDR3 reads CATRMGQINEKLFF. The CDR3 DNA reads as TGTGCCACCAGGATGGGACAGATTAATGAAAAACTGTTTTTT.

The gene calls are TRBV19 and TRBJ2-1, with a weak D call TRBD2 (5 bases). The CDR3 totals 15 residues. Germline-derived CDR1 and CDR2 are LNHDA and SQIVND (reference sequence). V was pared by 3 bases and J by 2 bases, with 11 bases between. This CDR3 reads CASSMSSGTYNEQFF. The CDR3 DNA reads as TGTGCCAGTAGTATGTCCAGCGGCACCTACAATGAGCAGTTCTTC.

The chain uses TRBV5-6 and TRBJ2-7; possibly TRBD1 for D (6 bases). Trimming took 0 bases from V and 3 from J, leaving 10 bases between them. The CDR3 covers 14 residues. Germline CDR1 reads SGHDT; CDR2 reads YYEEEE. This chain's CDR3 is CASSLAGQYYEQYF. In nucleotides, the CDR3 is TGTGCCAGCAGCTTGGCCGGACAGTACTACGAGCAGTACTTC.

The rearrangement links TRBV4-1 to TRBJ1-4; 8 nucleotides align to TRBD1. Germline assignment: CDR1 MGHRA and CDR2 YSYEKL. Trimming took 1 base from V and 7 from J; bases not matched to a gene: 8. The CDR3 has 16 amino acids. The CDR3 DNA reads as TGCGCCAGCAGCCAAGCCGCAGGGGGCATCTCTGAAAAACTGTTTTTT. Protein product: CASSQAAGGISEKLFF.

V gene TRBV18 combines with J gene TRBJ2-5; 10 nucleotides align to TRBD2. In germline, CDR1 is KGHSH, CDR2 LQKENI. The CDR3 covers 16 residues. The V and J ends lost 3 bases and 0 bases, in that order; junction bases with no gene match: 4. The CDR3 region is CASSPGSGGYQETQYF. CDR3 nucleotides: TGTGCCAGCTCACCGGGTAGCGGGGGGTACCAAGAGACCCAGTACTTC.

This chain links TRBV2 with TRBJ1-1, with 7 bases fitting TRBD1. Germline V gene data show CDR1 as SNHLY and CDR2 as FYNNEI. The CDR3 runs 13 residues. V trimming: 10 bases; J trimming: 7 bases; junction bases outside the gene matches: 12. In DNA, the CDR3 is TGTGCCAAGAATCCACAGGGGCCTGATGAAGCTTTCTTT. This sequence encodes CAKNPQGPDEAFF.

The chain recombines TRBV6-5 with TRBJ2-1, with 11 bases matching TRBD2. Germline V CDR1 and CDR2: MNHEY, SVGAGI. CDR3 size: 15 residues. Trimming cost V 6 bases and J 4 bases; bases outside gene matches: 5. The CDR3 DNA is TGTGCCAGCAGGCTACTAGCGGGAGCGTACAATGAGCAGTTCTTC. Translation gives CASRLLAGAYNEQFF.

This rearrangement joins TRBV7-3 to TRBJ1-2; D not resolved. Per the germline V gene, CDR1 is SGHTA and CDR2 is FQGTGA. Trimming pared 1 base from V and 1 base from J, leaving 10 bases between. The CDR3 has 15 residues. Here the CDR3 reads CASSLSPGDNYGYTF. CDR3 DNA: TGTGCCAGCAGCTTAAGCCCCGGAGATAACTATGGCTACACCTTC.

This rearrangement joins TRBV18 to TRBJ1-2; D is possibly TRBD1 (6 bases). There are 14 residues in the CDR3. Germline V lookup: CDR1 KGHSH, CDR2 LQKENI. Trimming left V 6 bases short and J 1 base short, with 12 bases between. This CDR3 is CASSTTGSNYGYTF. The DNA of the CDR3 is TGTGCCAGCTCGACCACAGGGAGTAACTATGGCTACACCTTC.

This sequence joins TRBV18 and TRBJ2-3; 7 nucleotides line up with TRBD1. Per the germline V gene, CDR1 is KGHSH and CDR2 is LQKENI. This CDR3 is 15 amino acids long. The junction had 7 bases not matched to a gene; V was cut back by 1 base and J by 6 bases. In DNA, the CDR3 is TGTGCCAGCTCACCACTAACAGGGGCGAGGGATACGCAGTATTTT. Protein product: CASSPLTGARDTQYF. Full variable domain (rest looked up from reference TRBV18 and TRBJ2-3): NAGVMQNPRHLVRRRGQEARLRCSPMKGHSHVYWYRQLPEEGLKFMVYLQKENIIDESGMPKERFSAEFPKEGPSILRIQQVVRGDSAAYFCASSPLTGARDTQYFGPGTRLTVL.

V gene TRBV2 combines with J gene TRBJ2-1; TRBD2 matches 15 bases. There are 14 residues in the CDR3. Germline CDR1 is SNHLY and CDR2 is FYNNEI. Unmatched junction bases numbered 8, after V lost 5 bases and J lost 15 bases. The DNA of the CDR3 is TGTGCCAGCAGTTATAGGACTAGCGGGGGGGCCCCGTTCTTC. This codes for CASSYRTSGGAPFF.

This chain uses TRBV24-1 with TRBJ2-5, with D unclear. The CDR3 extends over 12 amino acids. With 0 bases removed from V and 5 bases from J, the gap between germline ends came to 3 bases. Germline CDR1 KGHDR, CDR2 SFDVKD. The CDR3 DNA sequence: TGTGCCACCAGTGATTTGCGGGAGACCCAGTACTTC. Its translation is CATSDLRETQYF.

The chain combines TRBV6-6 with TRBJ2-1; maybe TRBD2 (5 bases). There are 17 residues in the CDR3. The V and J ends lost 5 bases and 2 bases respectively, with 19 bases between them. Germline V gene data show CDR1 as MNHNY and CDR2 as SVGAGI (reference sequence). The CDR3 DNA reads as TGTGCCAGCAGTCCCGCAGCTCTAGGAGGAGCCTACAATGAGCAGTTCTTC. It codes for CASSPAALGGAYNEQFF.

J is TRBJ1-1 and V is TRBV11-3, with D maybe TRBD1 (5 bases). CDR3 length equals 13 residues. Germline V CDR1 and CDR2: SGHNT, YENEEA. The ends were cut back, 5 bases at V and 5 bases at J, with 12 bases in the middle. Here the CDR3 reads CASSPGGETEAFF. As DNA, the CDR3 is TGTGCCAGCAGCCCCGGGGGGGAAACTGAAGCTTTCTTT.

This clone has a single count. The chain is built from TRBV19 and TRBJ1-4; TRBD1 agrees at 8 bases. Germline loops: CDR1 LNHDA, CDR2 SQIVND (reference sequence). J lost 6 bases, V lost 6 bases, and 9 bases had no gene match. The CDR3 totals 15 residues. CDR3 DNA sequence: TGTGCCAGTAGCCCCGGACAGGGAAGGTATGAAAAACTGTTTTTT. It specifies CASSPGQGRYEKLFF.

The chain links TRBV19 to TRBJ1-2; perhaps TRBD1 as D (5 bases). Germline V CDR1 and CDR2: LNHDA, SQIVND (reference sequence). The CDR3 extends over 15 amino acids. V lost 7 bases, J lost 8 bases, and 23 bases lay in between. CDR3 in amino acids: CASTSDWTKEEGYTF. In nucleotides, the CDR3 is TGTGCCAGTACCTCAGATTGGACAAAAGAAGAGGGCTACACCTTC.

The genes are TRBV11-2 and TRBJ1-2, with 7 bases identical to TRBD1. CDR1 and CDR2 from the germline V gene are SGHAT and FQNNGV. The CDR3 runs 13 residues. The V and J ends lost 4 bases and 7 bases, in that order; junction bases with no gene match: 6. CDR3 bases: TGTGCCAGCAGCTCTGGACAGGCCACTGGCTACACCTTC. This translates into CASSSGQATGYTF.

The genes are TRBV4-2 and TRBJ1-2; D is ambiguous. In germline, CDR1 is LGHNA, CDR2 YNFKEQ. The V and J ends lost 6 bases and 6 bases respectively, with 17 bases between them. The CDR3 has 14 amino acids. CDR3 in amino acids: CASSPLGRDDGYTF. The CDR3 DNA follows: TGTGCCAGCAGTCCGCTGGGGAGGGATGATGGCTACACCTTC.

The chain uses TRBV28 and TRBJ1-1, with D possibly being TRBD1 (6 bases). V lost 7 bases to trimming and J lost 5 bases, with 17 bases between them. The CDR3 sequence is 14 residues long. Germline CDR1 MDHEN, CDR2 SYDVKM. The CDR3 DNA sequence: TGTGCCAGCAACGGGGTTAAGGGGGTAACTGAAGCTTTCTTT. It is translated as CASNGVKGVTEAFF.

V gene TRBV28 combines with J gene TRBJ1-6; D gene uncertain. The V end was cut by 2 bases, the J end by 6 bases, with 11 bases between. The CDR3 spans 15 residues. Germline loops: CDR1 MDHEN, CDR2 SYDVKM. The CDR3, as DNA: TGTGCCAGCAGTTTAATAGCAGAATTTAATTCACCCCTCCACTTT. This encodes CASSLIAEFNSPLHF.

V gene TRBV6-5 combines with J gene TRBJ2-1, with 12 bases matching TRBD2. This CDR3 has 16 residues. V trimming: 2 bases; J trimming: 7 bases; junction bases outside the gene matches: 6. The germline gives CDR1 MNHEY, CDR2 SVGAGI. CDR3 coding DNA: TGTGCCAGCAGTTACACGGCTAGCGGGAGGGTGAATGAGCAGTTCTTC. This gives the protein CASSYTASGRVNEQFF.

The chain joins TRBV18 to TRBJ1-1, with D perhaps TRBD1 (6 bases). V was trimmed by 0 bases and J by 3 bases, leaving 17 bases between them. The CDR3 runs 17 residues. Germline CDR1 is KGHSH and CDR2 is LQKENI. DNA of the CDR3: TGTGCCAGCTCACCACCGTCCGGGAGGGGGAAGGACACTGAAGCTTTCTTT. It codes for CASSPPSGRGKDTEAFF.

V gene TRBV4-1 combines with J gene TRBJ2-5, with TRBD1 identical over 9 bases. V shed 0 bases, J shed 4 bases, and the junction held 9 bases outside the gene matches. The CDR3 is 17 amino acids. The germline gives CDR1 MGHRA, CDR2 YSYEKL. The CDR3 sequence is CASSQDYGRTGAETQYF. The CDR3 nucleotides read TGCGCCAGCAGCCAAGATTATGGTAGGACAGGGGCAGAGACCCAGTACTTC.